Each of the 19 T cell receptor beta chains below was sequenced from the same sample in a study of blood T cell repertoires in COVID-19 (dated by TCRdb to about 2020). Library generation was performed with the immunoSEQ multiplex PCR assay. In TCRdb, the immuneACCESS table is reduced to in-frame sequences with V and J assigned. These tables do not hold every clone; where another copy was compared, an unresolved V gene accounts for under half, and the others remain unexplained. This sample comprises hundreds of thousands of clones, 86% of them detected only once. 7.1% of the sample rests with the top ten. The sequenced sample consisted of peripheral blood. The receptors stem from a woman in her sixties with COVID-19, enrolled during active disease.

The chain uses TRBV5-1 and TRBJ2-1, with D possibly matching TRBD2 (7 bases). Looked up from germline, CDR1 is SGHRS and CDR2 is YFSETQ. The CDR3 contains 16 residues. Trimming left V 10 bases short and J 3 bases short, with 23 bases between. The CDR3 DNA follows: TGCGCCCGCCGGGGGGCCGCGGGGGCAGACTACAATGAGCAGTTCTTC. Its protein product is CARRGAAGADYNEQFF.

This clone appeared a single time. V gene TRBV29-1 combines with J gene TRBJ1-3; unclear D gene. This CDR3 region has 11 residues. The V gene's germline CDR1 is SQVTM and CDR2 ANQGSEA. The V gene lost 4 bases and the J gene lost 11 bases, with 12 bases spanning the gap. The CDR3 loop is CSVGGPDAIYF. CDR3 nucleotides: TGCAGCGTTGGAGGTCCCGACGCCATATATTTT.

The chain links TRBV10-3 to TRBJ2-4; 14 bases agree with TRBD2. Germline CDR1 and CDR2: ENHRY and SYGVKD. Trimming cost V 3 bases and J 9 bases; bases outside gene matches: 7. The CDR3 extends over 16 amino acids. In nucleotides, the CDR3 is TGTGCCATCAGTGAAGGACTAGCGGGGGGCCAGAGCATTCAGTACTTC. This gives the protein CAISEGLAGGQSIQYF.

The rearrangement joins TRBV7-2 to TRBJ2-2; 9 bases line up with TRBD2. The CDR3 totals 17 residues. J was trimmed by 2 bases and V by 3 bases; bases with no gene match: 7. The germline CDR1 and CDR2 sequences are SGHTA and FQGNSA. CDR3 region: CASSFLPGLANTGELFF. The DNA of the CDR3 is TGTGCCAGCAGCTTTCTCCCGGGACTAGCAAACACCGGGGAGCTGTTTTTT.

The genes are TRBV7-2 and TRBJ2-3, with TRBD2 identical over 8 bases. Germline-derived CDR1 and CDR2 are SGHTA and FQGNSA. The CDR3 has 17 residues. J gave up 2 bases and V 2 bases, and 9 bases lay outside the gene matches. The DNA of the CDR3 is TGTGCCAGCAGCTTAAACGGGGGGGCTTTTATCACAGATACGCAGTATTTT. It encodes CASSLNGGAFITDTQYF.

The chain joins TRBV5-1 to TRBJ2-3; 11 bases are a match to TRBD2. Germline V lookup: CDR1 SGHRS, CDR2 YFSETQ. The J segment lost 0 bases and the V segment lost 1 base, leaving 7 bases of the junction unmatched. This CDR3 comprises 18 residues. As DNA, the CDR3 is TGCGCCAGCAGCTTGAGTCTAGCGGGGGGACCTAGCACAGATACGCAGTATTTT. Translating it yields CASSLSLAGGPSTDTQYF.

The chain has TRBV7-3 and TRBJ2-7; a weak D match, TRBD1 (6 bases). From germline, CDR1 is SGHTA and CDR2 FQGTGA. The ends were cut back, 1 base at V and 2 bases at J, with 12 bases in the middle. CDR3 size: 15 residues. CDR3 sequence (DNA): TGTGCCAGCAGCTTAAAACAGGGCCCTACCTACGAGCAGTACTTC. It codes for CASSLKQGPTYEQYF.

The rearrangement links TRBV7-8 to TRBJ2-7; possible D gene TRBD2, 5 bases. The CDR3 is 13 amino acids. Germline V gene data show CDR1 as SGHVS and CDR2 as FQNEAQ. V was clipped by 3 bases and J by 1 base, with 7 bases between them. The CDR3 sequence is CASSLPGSYEQYF. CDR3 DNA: TGTGCCAGCAGCTTGCCGGGGTCCTACGAGCAGTACTTC.

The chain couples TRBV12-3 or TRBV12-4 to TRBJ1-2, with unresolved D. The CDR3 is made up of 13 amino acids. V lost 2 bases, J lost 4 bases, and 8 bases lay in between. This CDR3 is CASSLIAGYGYTF. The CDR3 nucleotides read TGTGCCAGCAGTTTAATCGCGGGCTATGGCTACACCTTC.

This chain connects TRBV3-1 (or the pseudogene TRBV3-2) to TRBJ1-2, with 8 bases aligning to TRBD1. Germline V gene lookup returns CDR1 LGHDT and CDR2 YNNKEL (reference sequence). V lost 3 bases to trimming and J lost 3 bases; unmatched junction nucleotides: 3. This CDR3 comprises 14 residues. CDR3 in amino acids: CASSHETGDYGYTF. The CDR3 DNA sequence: TGTGCCAGCAGCCACGAGACAGGGGACTATGGCTACACCTTC.

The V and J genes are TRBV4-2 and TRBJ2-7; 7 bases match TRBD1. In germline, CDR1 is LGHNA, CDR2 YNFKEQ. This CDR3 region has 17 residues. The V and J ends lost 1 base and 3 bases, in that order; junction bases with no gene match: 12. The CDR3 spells CASSQVLRRDSFYEQYF. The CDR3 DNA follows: TGTGCCAGCAGCCAAGTACTCCGACGGGACAGTTTCTACGAGCAGTACTTC.

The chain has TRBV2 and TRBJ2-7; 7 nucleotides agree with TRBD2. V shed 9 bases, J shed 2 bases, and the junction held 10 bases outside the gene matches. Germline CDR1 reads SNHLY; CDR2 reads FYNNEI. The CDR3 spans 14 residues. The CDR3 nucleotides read TGTGCCAGTGTGAAGGAGCGGGACGCCTACGAGCAGTACTTC. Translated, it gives CASVKERDAYEQYF.

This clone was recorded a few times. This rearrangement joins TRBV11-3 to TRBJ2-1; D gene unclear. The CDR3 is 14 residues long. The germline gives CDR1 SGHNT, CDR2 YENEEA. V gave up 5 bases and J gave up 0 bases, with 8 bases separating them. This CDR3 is CASSRTNSYNEQFF. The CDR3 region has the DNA TGTGCCAGCAGCCGTACTAACTCCTACAATGAGCAGTTCTTC.

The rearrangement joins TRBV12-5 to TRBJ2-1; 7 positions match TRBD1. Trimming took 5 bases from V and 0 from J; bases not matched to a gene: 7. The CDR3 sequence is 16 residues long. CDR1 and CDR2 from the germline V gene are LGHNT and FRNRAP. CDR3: CASGIGQAFSYNEQFF. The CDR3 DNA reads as TGTGCTAGTGGTATAGGACAGGCTTTCTCCTACAATGAGCAGTTCTTC.

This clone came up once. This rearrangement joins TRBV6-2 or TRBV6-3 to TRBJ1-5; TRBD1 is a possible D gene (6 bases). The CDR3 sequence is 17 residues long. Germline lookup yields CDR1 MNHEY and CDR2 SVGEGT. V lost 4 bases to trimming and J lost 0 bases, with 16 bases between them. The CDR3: CASSWEGGSYSNQPQHF. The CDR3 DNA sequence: TGTGCCAGCAGTTGGGAGGGGGGGAGTTATAGCAATCAGCCCCAGCATTTT.

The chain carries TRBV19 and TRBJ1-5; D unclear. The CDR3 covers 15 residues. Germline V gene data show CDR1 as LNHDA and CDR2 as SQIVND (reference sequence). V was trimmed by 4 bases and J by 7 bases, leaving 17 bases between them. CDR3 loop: CASSTGRQSKQPQHF. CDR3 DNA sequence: TGTGCCAGTAGTACCGGGAGGCAGAGTAAACAGCCCCAGCATTTT. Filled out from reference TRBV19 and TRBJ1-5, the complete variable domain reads DGGITQSPKYLFRKEGQNVTLSCEQNLNHDAMYWYRQDPGQGLRLIYYSQIVNDFQKGDIAEGYSVSREKKESFPLTVTSAQKNPTAFYLCASSTGRQSKQPQHFGDGTRLSIL.

CDR3 nucleotide sequence: TGTGCCAGCAGCCTCGAATCTAATCCCCTCAATGAGCAGTTCTTC. Translating it yields CASSLESNPLNEQFF. The V call is TRBV7-6, the J call TRBJ2-1; no clear D. This CDR3 region has 15 residues. V was pared by 5 bases and J by 6 bases, with 17 bases between. Germline V CDR1 and CDR2: SGHVS, FNYEAQ.

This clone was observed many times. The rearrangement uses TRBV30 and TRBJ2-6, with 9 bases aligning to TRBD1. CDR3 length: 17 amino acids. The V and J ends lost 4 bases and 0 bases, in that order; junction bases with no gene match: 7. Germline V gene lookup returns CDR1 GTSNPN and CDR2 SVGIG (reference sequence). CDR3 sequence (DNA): TGTGCCTGGATTCGGGACAGGGCTCGCTCTGGGGCCAACGTCCTGACTTTC. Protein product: CAWIRDRARSGANVLTF.

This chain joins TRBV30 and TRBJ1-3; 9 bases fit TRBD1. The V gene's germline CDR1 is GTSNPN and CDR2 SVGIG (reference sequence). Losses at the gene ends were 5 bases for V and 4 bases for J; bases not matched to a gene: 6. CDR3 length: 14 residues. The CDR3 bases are TGTGCCTGGGACTGGGGGACAGGGGGAAACACCATATATTTT. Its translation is CAWDWGTGGNTIYF.